These T cell receptor beta chains were read from a single sample in a study of blood T cell repertoires in COVID-19. The method was immunoSEQ multiplex PCR; TCRdb's version includes in-frame clones alone and lacks a portion of them. The sample contains about 160,000 clones, roughly 80% of which appear only once. The sequencing sample was made of PBMCs or T cells enriched from blood (not recorded which). The receptor set was obtained from a woman aged 35 to 49 with acute COVID-19. Both conserved end residues are part of each CDR3. D genes are given only for firm matches. Rows may omit the clone size; those that give it use once, few, many or a size class.

d_call: -; j_call: TRBJ2-7; clone_size: -; v_call: TRBV7-9; cdr3_aa: CASSPGVHEQYF; cdr3_nt: TGTGCCAGCAGCCCCGGGGTCCACGAGCAGTACTTC
d_call: TRBD1; j_call: TRBJ1-2; clone_size: -; v_call: TRBV7-9; cdr3_aa: CASSLPTGGLGYTF; cdr3_nt: TGTGCCAGCAGCTTGCCCACAGGGGGCCTGGGCTACACCTTC
d_call: TRBD2; j_call: TRBJ2-3; clone_size: -; v_call: TRBV18; cdr3_aa: CASSPPIGLAATDTQYF; cdr3_nt: TGTGCCAGCTCACCACCGATAGGACTAGCGGCCACAGATACGCAGTATTTT
d_call: -; j_call: TRBJ2-1; clone_size: once; v_call: TRBV5-1; cdr3_aa: CASSAGSYNEQFF; cdr3_nt: TGCGCCAGCAGCGCAGGGTCCTACAATGAGCAGTTCTTC
d_call: TRBD2; j_call: TRBJ2-1; clone_size: -; v_call: TRBV6-5; cdr3_aa: CASSPTSGSYNEQFF; cdr3_nt: TGTGCCAGCAGCCCCACTAGCGGCTCCTACAATGAGCAGTTCTTC
d_call: TRBD1; j_call: TRBJ1-4; clone_size: -; v_call: TRBV7-2; cdr3_aa: CASSFAGQGKFSEKLFF; cdr3_nt: TGTGCCAGCAGCTTCGCTGGACAGGGGAAGTTTTCTGAAAAACTGTTTTTT
d_call: -; j_call: TRBJ2-1; clone_size: -; v_call: TRBV11-2; cdr3_aa: CASSSFLAGLGYNEQFF; cdr3_nt: TGTGCCAGCAGTAGTTTTCTGGCGGGACTTGGCTACAATGAGCAGTTCTTC
d_call: TRBD2; j_call: TRBJ2-2; clone_size: -; v_call: TRBV29-1; cdr3_aa: CSAGLAGGTGGITGELFF; cdr3_nt: TGCAGCGCTGGACTAGCGGGAGGGACCGGAGGAATCACCGGGGAGCTGTTTTTT
d_call: -; j_call: TRBJ2-2; clone_size: -; v_call: TRBV6-1; cdr3_aa: CASSEPGTGELFF; cdr3_nt: TGTGCCAGCAGTGAGCCGGGCACCGGGGAGCTGTTTTTT
d_call: -; j_call: TRBJ2-5; clone_size: -; v_call: TRBV29-1; cdr3_aa: CSVEGRQVGLGQETQYF; cdr3_nt: TGCAGCGTTGAAGGGAGACAGGTCGGGTTGGGTCAAGAGACCCAGTACTTC
d_call: TRBD1; j_call: TRBJ1-1; clone_size: -; v_call: TRBV7-9; cdr3_aa: CASSGDSWNTEAFF; cdr3_nt: TGTGCCAGCAGCGGGGACAGTTGGAACACTGAAGCTTTCTTT
d_call: TRBD2; j_call: TRBJ2-3; clone_size: -; v_call: TRBV24-1; cdr3_aa: CATSDRTSGVDTQYF; cdr3_nt: TGTGCCACCAGTGATAGAACTAGCGGTGTAGATACGCAGTATTTT
d_call: -; j_call: TRBJ2-1; clone_size: once; v_call: TRBV21-1; cdr3_aa: CASSKTKVGSGRAANEQFF; cdr3_nt: TGTGCCAGCAGCAAGACAAAGGTAGGTAGCGGGAGGGCCGCGAATGAGCAGTTCTTC
d_call: TRBD1; j_call: TRBJ1-1; clone_size: few; v_call: TRBV5-1; cdr3_aa: CASSLKRDRGSGTEAFF; cdr3_nt: TGCGCCAGCAGCTTAAAACGGGACAGGGGGTCGGGTACTGAAGCTTTCTTT
d_call: -; j_call: TRBJ1-1; clone_size: -; v_call: TRBV18; cdr3_aa: CASSPQGAEAFF; cdr3_nt: TGTGCCAGCTCACCACAGGGGGCTGAAGCTTTCTTT
d_call: TRBD1; j_call: TRBJ1-6; clone_size: few; v_call: TRBV11-2; cdr3_aa: CASSFRQGYNSPLHF; cdr3_nt: TGTGCCAGCAGCTTCCGACAGGGGTATAATTCACCCCTCCACTTT
d_call: -; j_call: TRBJ1-1; clone_size: -; v_call: TRBV19; cdr3_aa: CASSIWGETTEAFF; cdr3_nt: TGTGCCAGTAGTATATGGGGCGAGACCACTGAAGCTTTCTTT
d_call: TRBD1; j_call: TRBJ1-3; clone_size: few; v_call: TRBV7-8; cdr3_aa: CASSPTGAGNTIYF; cdr3_nt: TGTGCCAGCAGCCCGACAGGGGCTGGAAACACCATATATTTT
d_call: TRBD1; j_call: TRBJ1-6; clone_size: -; v_call: TRBV27; cdr3_aa: CASSATGQVNSPLHF; cdr3_nt: TGTGCCAGCAGTGCCACAGGACAGGTTAATTCACCCCTCCACTTT
d_call: -; j_call: TRBJ1-1; clone_size: -; v_call: TRBV14; cdr3_aa: CASSSKYEAGGNTEAFF; cdr3_nt: TGTGCCAGCAGCTCCAAATACGAGGCCGGGGGGAACACTGAAGCTTTCTTT
d_call: TRBD1; j_call: TRBJ1-1; clone_size: -; v_call: TRBV10-3; cdr3_aa: CAISGQGLHMNTEAFF; cdr3_nt: TGTGCCATCAGTGGACAGGGGCTTCACATGAACACTGAAGCTTTCTTT
d_call: -; j_call: TRBJ1-5; clone_size: -; v_call: TRBV6-5; cdr3_aa: CASSLTENQPQHF; cdr3_nt: TGTGCCAGCAGTTTGACAGAGAATCAGCCCCAGCATTTT
d_call: -; j_call: TRBJ1-5; clone_size: -; v_call: TRBV4-1; cdr3_aa: CASSQVSVNQPQHF; cdr3_nt: TGCGCCAGCAGCCAAGTCTCCGTCAATCAGCCCCAGCATTTT
d_call: -; j_call: TRBJ1-2; clone_size: -; v_call: TRBV5-4; cdr3_aa: CASSKRLEDGYTF; cdr3_nt: TGTGCCAGCAGCAAACGCCTAGAGGATGGCTACACCTTC
d_call: TRBD2; j_call: TRBJ2-1; clone_size: -; v_call: TRBV6-1; cdr3_aa: CASSEGFSGRGNEQFF; cdr3_nt: TGTGCCAGCAGTGAAGGGTTTAGCGGGAGAGGGAATGAGCAGTTCTTC
d_call: -; j_call: TRBJ2-7; clone_size: -; v_call: TRBV20-1; cdr3_aa: CSVRQGYEQYF; cdr3_nt: TGCAGTGTACGGCAGGGCTACGAGCAGTACTTC
d_call: -; j_call: TRBJ2-2; clone_size: -; v_call: TRBV10-2; cdr3_aa: CAAGTGPYTGELFF; cdr3_nt: TGCGCCGCCGGGACTGGCCCTTACACCGGGGAGCTGTTTTTT
d_call: -; j_call: TRBJ1-2; clone_size: -; v_call: TRBV19; cdr3_aa: CASSTNSLYGYTF; cdr3_nt: TGTGCCAGTAGTACTAACAGCCTCTATGGCTACACCTTC
d_call: -; j_call: TRBJ2-2; clone_size: -; v_call: TRBV5-8; cdr3_aa: CASSLGTANTGELFF; cdr3_nt: TGTGCCAGCAGCTTGGGGACAGCGAACACCGGGGAGCTGTTTTTT
d_call: TRBD1; j_call: TRBJ2-5; clone_size: -; v_call: TRBV5-1; cdr3_aa: CASSFPDRTPKTQYF; cdr3_nt: TGCGCCAGCAGCTTTCCGGACAGGACCCCGAAGACCCAGTACTTC
d_call: -; j_call: TRBJ1-2; clone_size: -; v_call: TRBV6-5; cdr3_aa: CASTYLGSPYGYTF; cdr3_nt: TGTGCCAGCACCTACTTGGGCAGCCCATATGGCTACACCTTC
d_call: -; j_call: TRBJ1-4; clone_size: -; v_call: TRBV10-3; cdr3_aa: CASGQLANEKLFF; cdr3_nt: TGTGCCAGCGGACAGTTGGCTAATGAAAAACTGTTTTTT
d_call: TRBD2; j_call: TRBJ2-1; clone_size: -; v_call: TRBV7-2; cdr3_aa: CASSSSPTSGGSYNEQFF; cdr3_nt: TGTGCCAGCAGCTCCTCTCCGACTAGCGGGGGTTCCTACAATGAGCAGTTCTTC
d_call: TRBD1; j_call: TRBJ1-6; clone_size: many; v_call: TRBV5-6; cdr3_aa: CASSLRGTGPYSPLHF; cdr3_nt: TGTGCCAGCAGCTTGAGAGGGACAGGTCCTTATTCACCCCTCCACTTT
d_call: -; j_call: TRBJ2-3; clone_size: -; v_call: TRBV5-1; cdr3_aa: CASSLSGDTQYF; cdr3_nt: TGCGCCAGCAGTCTGAGCGGAGATACGCAGTATTTT
d_call: TRBD2; j_call: TRBJ2-1; clone_size: -; v_call: TRBV5-1; cdr3_aa: CASSRIPGLDNEQFF; cdr3_nt: TGCGCCAGCAGCCGAATACCGGGACTAGACAATGAGCAGTTCTTC
d_call: -; j_call: TRBJ1-2; clone_size: -; v_call: TRBV15; cdr3_aa: CATRVLVYGYTF; cdr3_nt: TGTGCCACCCGCGTATTGGTATATGGCTACACCTTC
d_call: -; j_call: TRBJ1-1; clone_size: -; v_call: TRBV29-1; cdr3_aa: CSVQTRMDTEAFF; cdr3_nt: TGCAGCGTTCAGACTAGGATGGACACTGAAGCTTTCTTT
d_call: TRBD2; j_call: TRBJ2-3; clone_size: -; v_call: TRBV7-9; cdr3_aa: CASRASGADTQYF; cdr3_nt: TGTGCCAGCAGGGCTAGCGGGGCCGATACGCAGTATTTT